These 14 T cell receptor beta chains were sequenced from one sample in a study of T cells after yellow fever vaccination. TCRdb re-derived calls from the 5' RACE reads in MiXCR, one entry per CDR3 protein. The table lists 500,000 to 650,000 distinct CDR3 sequences, approximately 13% of them singletons. The input for sequencing was PBMCs, taken on the day of the yellow fever booster vaccination. The receptors were sampled from a man aged 30 to 45 who received the YFV17D yellow fever vaccine.

The genes are TRBV9 and TRBJ2-1; 7 nucleotides align to TRBD1. Unmatched junction bases numbered 10, after V lost 3 bases and J lost 1 base. There are 17 residues in the CDR3. The germline V gene encodes CDR1 SGDLS and CDR2 YYNGEE. The CDR3 loop reads CASSGNLGQISYNEQFF. In DNA, the CDR3 is TGTGCCAGCAGCGGAAACCTGGGACAGATTTCCTACAATGAGCAGTTCTTC.

The chain has TRBV18 and TRBJ2-6, with D unresolved. The CDR3 extends over 16 amino acids. V lost 5 bases and J lost 0, with 11 bases in between. Germline V CDR1 and CDR2: KGHSH, LQKENI. DNA for the CDR3: TGTGCCAGCTCAATATTGGCATTCTCTGGGGCCAACGTCCTGACTTTC. Translating gives CASSILAFSGANVLTF.

The chain is built from TRBV19 and TRBJ2-6, with no clear D. The CDR3 spans 13 residues. The germline gives CDR1 LNHDA, CDR2 SQIVND (reference sequence). V gave up 6 bases and J gave up 4 bases, with 7 bases separating them. CDR3 loop: CASSHLGANVLTF. The CDR3 DNA reads as TGTGCCAGTAGCCACCTGGGGGCCAACGTCCTGACTTTC.

This clonotype was seen only a few times. The rearrangement joins TRBV20-1 to TRBJ2-2; 8 bases fit TRBD1. Looked up from germline, CDR1 is DFQATT and CDR2 is SNEGSKA (reference sequence). CDR3 length: 17 amino acids. V was pared by 0 bases and J by 3 bases, with 9 bases of the junction left unmatched. CDR3: CSARDMRTGSYTGELFF. The CDR3, as DNA: TGCAGTGCTAGAGATATGAGGACAGGGTCCTACACCGGGGAGCTGTTTTTT.

There are a few counts of this clonotype. The gene calls are TRBV5-4 and TRBJ1-4; perhaps TRBD1 as D (5 bases). Trimming took 0 bases from V and 7 from J, leaving 13 bases between them. CDR1 and CDR2 (germline): SGHNT, YYREEE (reference sequence). The CDR3 is made up of 15 amino acids. The CDR3 coding sequence is TGTGCCAGCAGCTTGGGGGGGACTGTCGGTGAAAAACTGTTTTTT. Its protein product is CASSLGGTVGEKLFF.

The V and J genes are TRBV29-1 and TRBJ2-7; D gene ambiguous. CDR1 and CDR2 (germline): SQVTM, ANQGSEA. Trimming cost V 3 bases and J 0 bases, with 12 bases left between them. This CDR3 comprises 14 residues. The CDR3 DNA follows: TGCAGCGTTGAGGTCTTTTCGAGCTCCTACGAGCAGTACTTC. It codes for CSVEVFSSSYEQYF.

This sequence joins TRBV25-1 and TRBJ1-2; TRBD1 might be the D (6 bases). The V gene lost 2 bases and the J gene lost 4 bases, with 11 bases spanning the gap. Germline CDR1 MGHDK, CDR2 SYGVNS. The CDR3 totals 14 residues. The CDR3 sequence is CASSEIEQGYGYTF. CDR3 in DNA: TGTGCCAGCAGTGAAATTGAACAGGGCTATGGCTACACCTTC.

The V and J genes are TRBV5-6 and TRBJ2-1; 13 bases line up with TRBD2. The CDR3 extends over 15 amino acids. Per germline, CDR1 SGHDT and CDR2 YYEEEE. Trimming removed 7 bases from V and 8 bases from J; junction bases left unmatched: 9. In DNA form, the CDR3 reads TGTGCCAGCGAAAGGACTAGCGGGAGTTTTGATGAGCAGTTCTTC. Protein: CASERTSGSFDEQFF.

The chain is built from TRBV18 and TRBJ2-3; D is possibly TRBD2 (5 bases). Germline CDR1 and CDR2: KGHSH and LQKENI. This CDR3 spans 15 amino acids. V was shortened by 6 bases and J by 1 base, with 14 bases between the two germline ends. As DNA, the CDR3 is TGTGCCAGCTCCCCCCCCCTTAGCGGCACAGATACGCAGTATTTT. Amino acid sequence: CASSPPLSGTDTQYF.

The chain recombines TRBV5-1 with TRBJ2-2; 9 nucleotides agree with TRBD1. Germline V CDR1 and CDR2: SGHRS, YFSETQ. V was pared by 3 bases and J by 3 bases, with 3 bases of the junction left unmatched. The CDR3 is 15 residues long. The CDR3 DNA sequence: TGCGCCAGCAGCTGGAGGACAGGGGACACCGGGGAGCTGTTTTTT. This encodes CASSWRTGDTGELFF.

This clonotype has just a few counts. The chain combines TRBV27 with TRBJ2-7; 7 bases are a match to TRBD1. Germline V gene sequence: CDR1 MNHEY, CDR2 SMNVEV (reference sequence). The CDR3 covers 15 residues. Trimming took 6 bases from V and 3 from J; bases not matched to a gene: 11. In nucleotides, the CDR3 is TGTGCCAGCAGACGTCCGGGACAGCTAATCTACGAGCAGTACTTC. Translating it yields CASRRPGQLIYEQYF.

This clonotype was counted only a few times. V gene TRBV6-1 combines with J gene TRBJ1-2, with a tentative D call TRBD1 (6 bases). In germline, CDR1 is MNHNS, CDR2 SASEGT. The CDR3 runs to 15 residues. Trimming left V 2 bases short and J 2 bases short, with 12 bases between. CDR3 DNA: TGTGCCAGCAGTGAATTCCTTCAGGGGAACTATGGCTACACCTTC. Its translation is CASSEFLQGNYGYTF.

This clonotype was counted many times. This rearrangement joins TRBV5-1 to TRBJ2-1; D possibly corresponds to TRBD2 (6 bases). Germline V gene sequence: CDR1 SGHRS, CDR2 YFSETQ. The CDR3 length is 14 residues. With 0 bases removed from V and 4 bases from J, the gap between germline ends came to 8 bases. This chain's CDR3 is CASSLGDSYNEQFF. The CDR3 DNA sequence: TGCGCCAGCAGCTTGGGGGACTCATACAATGAGCAGTTCTTC.

This clonotype appeared a few times. This chain uses TRBV4-1 with TRBJ2-1; weak D call: TRBD2 (6 bases). There are 16 residues in the CDR3. Germline V lookup: CDR1 MGHRA, CDR2 YSYEKL. V was clipped by 2 bases and J by 7 bases, with 18 bases between them. The CDR3 sequence: CASSQQLRGWVNEQFF. CDR3 DNA sequence: TGCGCCAGCAGCCAACAATTGCGGGGCTGGGTTAATGAGCAGTTCTTC.